These 12 T cell receptor beta chains originate from one sample sequenced in a study of cytomegalovirus exposure and HLA in healthy donors. Primers for the PCR totalled 60 Vbeta and 13 Jbeta. Produced via immunoSEQ multiplex PCR; TCRdb's table is partial and in-frame only. This repertoire shows roughly 250,000 clones, about 75% found once; its top ten account for under 2.5%. Material: PBMCs. The receptor set was obtained from a female donor in good health and CMV-seronegative.

The chain carries TRBV6-5 and TRBJ2-3, with TRBD2 matching 9 bases. The V gene's germline CDR1 is MNHEY and CDR2 SVGAGI. V lost 11 bases to trimming and J lost 0 bases; unmatched junction nucleotides: 9. This CDR3 is built from 15 residues. CDR3 nucleotide sequence: TGTGCCTCCAGGGCGGGAGGGCCCAGCACAGATACGCAGTATTTT. Residues: CASRAGGPSTDTQYF.

This clone was observed a handful of times. The chain is built from TRBV11-3 and TRBJ2-2; 7 nucleotides agree with TRBD1. Trimming cost V 5 bases and J 1 base; bases outside gene matches: 7. Germline CDR1 SGHNT, CDR2 YENEEA. This CDR3 comprises 16 residues. DNA of the CDR3: TGTGCCAGCAGCCCAAGAGGGACAGTGAACACCGGGGAGCTGTTTTTT. Translating it yields CASSPRGTVNTGELFF. Full variable domain (rest looked up from reference TRBV11-3 and TRBJ2-2): EAGVVQSPRYKIIEKKQPVAFWCNPISGHNTLYWYLQNLGQGPELLIRYENEEAVDDSQLPKDRFSAERLKGVDSTLKIQPAELGDSAVYLCASSPRGTVNTGELFFGEGSRLTVL.

Written as DNA, the CDR3 is TGTGCCAGCAGCTTGAGGCAGGGGGCCTACGAGCAGTACTTC. Its translation is CASSLRQGAYEQYF. This chain links TRBV5-6 with TRBJ2-7, with TRBD1 matching over 7 bases. Germline V gene lookup returns CDR1 SGHDT and CDR2 YYEEEE. The CDR3 consists of 14 residues. After removal of 1 base from V and 2 bases from J, the junction contained 3 bases not matched to a gene.

This clone was seen more than once but under ten times. The chain carries TRBV19 and TRBJ2-7; no firm D call. V was pared by 7 bases and J by 1 base, with 11 bases between. This CDR3 comprises 13 residues. Germline assignment: CDR1 LNHDA and CDR2 SQIVND (reference sequence). The DNA for the CDR3 is TGTGCCAGTATGGGCACCACATCCTACGAGCAGTACTTC. This gives the protein CASMGTTSYEQYF.

Notes on this clone: Distinct nucleotide sequences in the sample also encode this CDR3. V usage is TRBV19 and J usage is TRBJ2-7; TRBD2 might be the D (6 bases). Per the germline V gene, CDR1 is LNHDA and CDR2 is SQIVND (reference sequence). The CDR3 runs 12 residues. V was clipped by 5 bases and J by 10 bases, with 15 bases between them. CDR3 region: CASSFPPGEQYF. The CDR3 nucleotides are TGTGCCAGTAGTTTCCCCCCGGGAGAACAGTACTTC. The complete variable domain, with remaining parts taken from reference TRBV19 and TRBJ2-7, reads DGGITQSPKYLFRKEGQNVTLSCEQNLNHDAMYWYRQDPGQGLRLIYYSQIVNDFQKGDIAEGYSVSREKKESFPLTVTSAQKNPTAFYLCASSFPPGEQYFGPGTRLTVT.

The CDR3 protein is CASSSGLVGTGELFF. In DNA, the CDR3 is TGCGCCAGCAGCTCCGGACTAGTAGGGACCGGGGAGCTGTTTTTT. This chain links TRBV5-1 with TRBJ2-2, with TRBD2 identical over 7 bases. V lost 3 bases to trimming and J lost 5 bases; unmatched junction nucleotides: 7. The CDR3 runs 15 residues. The germline V gene has CDR1 SGHRS and CDR2 YFSETQ.

This rearrangement joins TRBV7-9 to TRBJ2-5; 11 bases are a match to TRBD1. With V trimmed by 1 base and J by 11 bases, 12 bases remained unmatched. This CDR3 region has 16 residues. Germline assignment: CDR1 SEHNR and CDR2 FQNEAQ (reference sequence). The CDR3 DNA reads as TGTGCCAGCAGCTTAGGCAACGGACAGGGGGCAGGGGAGCAGTACTTC. Amino acids: CASSLGNGQGAGEQYF.

This CDR3 is CAWSEPRGLLGANVLTF. Written as DNA, the CDR3 is TGTGCCTGGAGTGAACCTCGAGGTCTGCTGGGGGCCAACGTCCTGACTTTC. This chain connects TRBV30 to TRBJ2-6; D ambiguous. Trimming removed 1 base at V and 4 bases at J, with 17 bases between. From germline, CDR1 is GTSNPN and CDR2 SVGIG (reference sequence). The CDR3 has 17 amino acids.

The chain is built from TRBV5-8 and TRBJ1-2; D remains unclear. Germline V lookup: CDR1 SGHTS, CDR2 YDEGEE. Trimming took off 1 base at V and 4 bases at J, with 8 bases between the two ends. This CDR3 spans 13 amino acids. CDR3 region: CASSLRTVYGYTF. The CDR3, as DNA: TGTGCCAGCAGCTTGCGCACAGTCTATGGCTACACCTTC.

V gene TRBV4-1 combines with J gene TRBJ2-1; 7 bases fit TRBD1. Germline V gene data show CDR1 as MGHRA and CDR2 as YSYEKL. The CDR3 is made up of 13 amino acids. Trimming removed 1 base from V and 10 bases from J; junction bases left unmatched: 4. The CDR3 here is CASSQGQGWEQFF. The CDR3 DNA follows: TGCGCCAGCAGCCAAGGACAGGGCTGGGAGCAGTTCTTC.

The rearrangement uses TRBV5-1 and TRBJ2-3; maybe TRBD2 (5 bases). Trimming shortened V by 0 bases and J by 6 bases, and 26 bases separated the two germline ends. This CDR3 has 19 amino acids. Germline V gene data show CDR1 as SGHRS and CDR2 as YFSETQ. The CDR3 region has the DNA TGCGCCAGCAGCTTGGCGCCTCCGTCACGGACTCAAATAGGGGATACGCAGTATTTT. Protein product: CASSLAPPSRTQIGDTQYF.

This clone was seen more than once but under ten times. The genes are TRBV27 and TRBJ2-4, with 8 bases lining up with TRBD2. Germline lookup yields CDR1 MNHEY and CDR2 SMNVEV (reference sequence). J was trimmed by 0 bases and V by 7 bases; bases with no gene match: 11. The CDR3 totals 17 residues. CDR3 sequence: CASKTGLDIGAKNIQYF. Here the CDR3 DNA reads TGTGCCAGCAAGACGGGACTAGACATTGGAGCCAAAAACATTCAGTACTTC.